Sequencing of this T cell receptor (beta chain) was carried out in a study of Tregs in tolerant kidney transplant recipients. The CDR3 runs 14 residues. CDR1 is MNHEY, CDR2 SVGAGI, per germline. V was trimmed by 6 bases and J by 7 bases, leaving 17 bases between them. Clones were sequenced by immunoSEQ multiplex PCR, and TCRdb holds only the in-frame ones, with some missing. The sample yields 100,000 to 120,000 clones, 85% to 90% seen once. This sequence originates from a human donor who received a combined kidney and bone marrow transplant. This sequence joins TRBV6-5 and TRBJ2-3; the D gene is possibly TRBD2 (6 bases). The material was CD4+ T cells from blood, obtained before the transplant. The CDR3 region has the DNA TGTGCCAGCAGCCCTGGACGGGGGAAACATACGCAGTATTTT. This codes for CASSPGRGKHTQYF.